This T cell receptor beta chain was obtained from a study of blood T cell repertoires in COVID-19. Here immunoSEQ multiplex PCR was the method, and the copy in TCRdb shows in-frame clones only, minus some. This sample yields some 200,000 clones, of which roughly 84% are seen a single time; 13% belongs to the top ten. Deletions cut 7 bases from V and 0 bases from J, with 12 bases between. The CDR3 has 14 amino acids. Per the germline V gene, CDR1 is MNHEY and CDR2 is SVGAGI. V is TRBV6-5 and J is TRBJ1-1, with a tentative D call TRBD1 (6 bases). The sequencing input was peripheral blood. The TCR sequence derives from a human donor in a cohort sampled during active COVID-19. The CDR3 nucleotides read TGTGCCAGCACAACCACAGGGATGAACACTGAAGCTTTCTTT. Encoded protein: CASTTTGMNTEAFF.